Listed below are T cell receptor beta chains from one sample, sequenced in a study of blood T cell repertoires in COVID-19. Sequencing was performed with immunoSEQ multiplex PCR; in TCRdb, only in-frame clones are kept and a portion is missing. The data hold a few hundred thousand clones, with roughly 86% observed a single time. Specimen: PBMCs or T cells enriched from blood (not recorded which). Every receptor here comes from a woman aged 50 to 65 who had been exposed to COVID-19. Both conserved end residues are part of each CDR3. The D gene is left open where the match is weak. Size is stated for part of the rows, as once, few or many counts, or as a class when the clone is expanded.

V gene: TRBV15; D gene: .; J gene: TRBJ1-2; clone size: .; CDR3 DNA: TGTGCCACCAGCTCCCCGGGGGGCGCGGGGGGCTACACCTTC; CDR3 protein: CATSSPGGAGGYTF
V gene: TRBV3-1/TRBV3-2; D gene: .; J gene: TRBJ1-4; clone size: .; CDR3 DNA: TGTGCCAGCAGCCAGGGGGGGCAGGCTAATGAAAAACTGTTTTTT; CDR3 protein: CASSQGGQANEKLFF
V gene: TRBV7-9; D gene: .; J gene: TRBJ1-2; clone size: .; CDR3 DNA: TGTGCCAGCAGCTTAGGGGGCCAGGCTTATGGCTACACCTTC; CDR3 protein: CASSLGGQAYGYTF
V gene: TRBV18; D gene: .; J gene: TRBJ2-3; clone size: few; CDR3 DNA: TGTGCCAGCCCTCCAACCCCGGCAGATACGCAGTATTTT; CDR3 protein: CASPPTPADTQYF
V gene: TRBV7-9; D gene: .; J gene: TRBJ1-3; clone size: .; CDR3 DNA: TGTGCCAGCAGCTTAGGGGCGGGAAACACCATATATTTT; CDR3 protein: CASSLGAGNTIYF
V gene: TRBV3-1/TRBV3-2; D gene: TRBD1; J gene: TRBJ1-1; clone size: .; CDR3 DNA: TGTGCCAGCAGCCATTTCGACAGGGGGGGGACTGAAGCTTTCTTT; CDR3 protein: CASSHFDRGGTEAFF
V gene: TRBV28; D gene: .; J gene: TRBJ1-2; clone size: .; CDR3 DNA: TGTGCCAGCAGCCCCGGGGGGGTGACTAACTATGGCTACACCTTC; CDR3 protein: CASSPGGVTNYGYTF
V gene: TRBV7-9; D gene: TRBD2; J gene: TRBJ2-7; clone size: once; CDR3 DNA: TGTGCCAGCAGCTTAGTTGCTAGCGGCGAGCAGTACTTC; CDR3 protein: CASSLVASGEQYF
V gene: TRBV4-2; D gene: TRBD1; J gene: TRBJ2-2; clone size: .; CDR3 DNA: TGTGCCAGCAGCCAAGAAGGACAGGGTTGGGGCGGGGAGCTGTTTTTT; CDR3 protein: CASSQEGQGWGGELFF
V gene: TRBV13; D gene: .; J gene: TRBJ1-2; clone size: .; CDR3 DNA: TGTGCCAGCAGCCCCCGGGGGGGTCTTGGTGGCTACACCTTC; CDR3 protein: CASSPRGGLGGYTF
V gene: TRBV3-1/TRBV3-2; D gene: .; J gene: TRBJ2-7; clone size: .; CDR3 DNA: TGTGCCAGCAGCCGCGGTGCATACGAGCAGTACTTC; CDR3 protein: CASSRGAYEQYF
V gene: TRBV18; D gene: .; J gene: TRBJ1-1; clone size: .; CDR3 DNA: TGTGCCAGCTCACCCGGACAGCAGAACACTGAAGCTTTCTTT; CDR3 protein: CASSPGQQNTEAFF
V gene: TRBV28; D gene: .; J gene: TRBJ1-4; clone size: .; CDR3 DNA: TGTGCCAGCAGTTCCGGAGTCGAAAAACTGTTTTTT; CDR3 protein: CASSSGVEKLFF
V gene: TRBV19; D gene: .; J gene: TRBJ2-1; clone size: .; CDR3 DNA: TGTGCCAGTAGTATGGTTCTTGGGCAGGGAAACAGAGAGCAGTTCTTC; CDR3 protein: CASSMVLGQGNREQFF
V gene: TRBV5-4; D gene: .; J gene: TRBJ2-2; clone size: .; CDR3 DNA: TGTGCCAGCAGCTTGGGGCAGGGCGAGAACACCGGGGAGCTGTTTTTT; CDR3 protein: CASSLGQGENTGELFF
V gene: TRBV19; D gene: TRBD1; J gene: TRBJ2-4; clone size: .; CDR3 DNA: TGTGCCAGTACCCCCCGACAGGGTAGCCTTATAGCCAAAAACATTCAGTACTTC; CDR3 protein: CASTPRQGSLIAKNIQYF
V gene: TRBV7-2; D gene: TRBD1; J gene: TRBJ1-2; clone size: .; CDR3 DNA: TGTGCCAGCAGCTTTTCCGGGACAGGGGGGTTTGGCTACACCTTC; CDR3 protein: CASSFSGTGGFGYTF
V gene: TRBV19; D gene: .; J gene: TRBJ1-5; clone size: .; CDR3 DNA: TGTGCCAGTAGTATTTCAGCAAGGCAGGGTCAGCCCCAGCATTTT; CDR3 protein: CASSISARQGQPQHF
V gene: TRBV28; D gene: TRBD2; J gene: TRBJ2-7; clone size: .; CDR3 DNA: TGTGCCAGCCGAGGACTAGCGGGGGGCCCCTACGAGCAGTACTTC; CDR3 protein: CASRGLAGGPYEQYF
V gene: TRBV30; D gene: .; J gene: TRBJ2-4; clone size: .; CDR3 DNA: TGTGCCTGGAGCGTCACTAGTCCAGCCAAAAACATTCAGTACTTC; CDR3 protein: CAWSVTSPAKNIQYF
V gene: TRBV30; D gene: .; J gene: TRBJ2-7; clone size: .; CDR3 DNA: TGTGCCTGCACAACAGGGTACTCCTACGAGCAGTACTTC; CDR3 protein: CACTTGYSYEQYF
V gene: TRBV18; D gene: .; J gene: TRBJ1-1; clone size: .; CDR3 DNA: TGTGCCAGCTCAGCGGCGACAGGGAACACTGAAGCTTTCTTT; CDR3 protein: CASSAATGNTEAFF
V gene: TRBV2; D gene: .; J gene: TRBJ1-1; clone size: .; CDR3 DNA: TGTGCCAGCAGTGCCTTGACTGAAGCTTTCTTT; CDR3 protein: CASSALTEAFF
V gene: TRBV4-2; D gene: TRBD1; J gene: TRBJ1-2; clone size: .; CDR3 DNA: TGTGCCAGCAGCCAAGATCCGTGGACAGGGAGGGGAGGCTACACCTTC; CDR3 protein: CASSQDPWTGRGGYTF
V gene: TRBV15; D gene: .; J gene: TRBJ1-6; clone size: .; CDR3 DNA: TGTGCCACCAGCAGAGATCCAGTAGGGGTCGGCTCACCCCTCCACTTT; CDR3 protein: CATSRDPVGVGSPLHF
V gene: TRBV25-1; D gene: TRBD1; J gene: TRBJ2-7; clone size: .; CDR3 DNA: TGTGCCAGCAGTGAATATAGGGGACAGGGCCTGTACGAGCAGTACTTC; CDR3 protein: CASSEYRGQGLYEQYF
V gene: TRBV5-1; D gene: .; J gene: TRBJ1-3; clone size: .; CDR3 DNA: TGCGCCAGCAGCTTGGGTACTCGGAGCTCTGGAAACACCATATATTTT; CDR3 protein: CASSLGTRSSGNTIYF
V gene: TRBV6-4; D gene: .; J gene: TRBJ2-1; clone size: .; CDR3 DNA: TGTGCCAGCAGTGAGTCCGCGGGGGCGGATGAGCAGTTCTTC; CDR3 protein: CASSESAGADEQFF
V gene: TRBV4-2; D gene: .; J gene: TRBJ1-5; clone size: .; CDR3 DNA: TGTGCCAGCAGCCAAGATGGAGGCCGCATCGCAAATCAGCCCCAGCATTTT; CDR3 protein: CASSQDGGRIANQPQHF
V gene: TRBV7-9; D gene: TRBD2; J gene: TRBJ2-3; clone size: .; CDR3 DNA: TGTGCCAGCAGCTTAGTTAGCGGGGGCACAGATACGCAGTATTTT; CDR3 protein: CASSLVSGGTDTQYF
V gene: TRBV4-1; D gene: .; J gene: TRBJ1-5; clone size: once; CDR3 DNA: TGCGCCAGCAGCCAAGAGGGGGCGAGCCTCAATCAGCCCCAGCATTTT; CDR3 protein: CASSQEGASLNQPQHF
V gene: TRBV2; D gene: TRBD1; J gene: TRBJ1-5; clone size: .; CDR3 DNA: TGTGCCAGCAGCAGGGGGCTTGGCAATCAGCCCCAGCATTTT; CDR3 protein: CASSRGLGNQPQHF
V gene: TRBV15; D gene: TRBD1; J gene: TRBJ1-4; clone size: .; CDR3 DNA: TGTGCCACCAGCAGAGCCAAGACAGGGCCCGAAAAACTGTTTTTT; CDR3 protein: CATSRAKTGPEKLFF
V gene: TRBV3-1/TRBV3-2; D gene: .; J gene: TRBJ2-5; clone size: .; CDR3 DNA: TGTGCCAGCAGCCAAGAGGGGGCTGGGGGAGAGACCCAGTACTTC; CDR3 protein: CASSQEGAGGETQYF
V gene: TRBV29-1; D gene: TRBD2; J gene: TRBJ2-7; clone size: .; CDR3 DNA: TGCAGCGTTTCTAGCGGGGAACACTACGAGCAGTACTTC; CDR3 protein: CSVSSGEHYEQYF